Here is one T cell receptor (beta chain) with its context. Each replicate PCR on the sorted subsets used 200 ng DNA (around 31,000 T cell genomes). Sequencing was performed with immunoSEQ multiplex PCR; in TCRdb, only in-frame clones are kept and a portion is missing. The sample has under 550,000 clones; 90% to 96% are singletons. Donors, healthy HIV-negative adults, lacked recent acute infections or vaccinations. This sample is part of a study of shared clonotypes between healthy human individuals. With V trimmed by 5 bases and J by 12 bases, 12 bases remained unmatched. This CDR3 has 15 residues. Germline V gives CDR1 SGHNT, CDR2 YENEEA.

The TCR sequence derives from a woman in her 30s in good health. Sequencing used naive CD4+ T cells sorted from blood. Subset described: CD45RA+ positively selected. The chain carries TRBV11-3 and TRBJ2-1; 11 bases match TRBD1. CDR3 DNA sequence: TGTGCCAGCAGCCCCCGGGACAGGGGGGGAGGCGGGCAGTTCTTC. It encodes CASSPRDRGGGGQFF.